A single sample is the source of the 30 T cell receptor beta chains below, sequenced in a study of graft-versus-host responses after intestinal transplantation. This table comes from immunoSEQ multiplex PCR, and its TCRdb copy is limited to in-frame clones, with some not included. The repertoire includes 85,000 to 90,000 clones, roughly 89% of them detected once, and over 0.3% sits in the top ten. No cognate antigen is known for these TCRs. Sequenced here: unstimulated CD4+ T cells sorted from spleen or lymph node cells, sampled before intestinal transplant. Receptors were obtained from a human donor who received an intestinal transplant.

In DNA, the CDR3 is TGTGCCAGCAAGTTAGTGGAAACCTACAATGAGCAGTTCTTC. Residues: CASKLVETYNEQFF. The V gene is TRBV2, the J gene TRBJ2-1; no clear D gene. Germline assignment: CDR1 SNHLY and CDR2 FYNNEI. Trimming left V 7 bases short and J 2 bases short, with 12 bases between. This CDR3 has 14 residues.

This chain uses TRBV7-3 with TRBJ2-6; D is uncertain. V lost 6 bases and J lost 0, with 12 bases in between. CDR3 length: 16 residues. The germline CDR1 and CDR2 sequences are SGHTA and FQGTGA. The DNA of the CDR3 is TGTGCCAGCAGTCCCTATGTCCTCTCTGGGGCCAACGTCCTGACTTTC. Protein: CASSPYVLSGANVLTF.

The chain links TRBV12-5 to TRBJ2-7, with D possibly TRBD2 on 6 matching bases. The CDR3 spans 13 residues. CDR1 LGHNT and CDR2 FRNRAP come from the germline V gene. V lost 5 bases and J lost 4, with 12 bases in between. CDR3 loop: CASGLAGRYEQYF. CDR3 DNA sequence: TGTGCTAGTGGTCTAGCCGGGAGATACGAGCAGTACTTC.

V and J are TRBV7-2 and TRBJ1-4; 9 bases agree with TRBD1. This CDR3 region has 14 residues. CDR1 is SGHTA and CDR2 is FQGNSA in the germline V gene. The junction had 7 bases not matched to a gene; V was cut back by 4 bases and J by 10 bases. This CDR3 reads CASSSSGTGRKLFF. DNA of the CDR3: TGTGCCAGCAGCTCGTCGGGGACAGGGCGAAAACTGTTTTTT. Supplemented by reference TRBV7-2 and TRBJ1-4, the full variable domain reads GAGVSQSPSNKVTEKGKDVELRCDPISGHTALYWYRQSLGQGLEFLIYFQGNSAPDKSGLPSDRFSAERTGGSVSTLTIQRTQQEDSAVYLCASSSSGTGRKLFFGSGTQLSVL.

The chain carries TRBV7-7 and TRBJ2-1; 8 nucleotides match TRBD2. The V and J ends lost 5 bases and 4 bases, in that order; junction bases with no gene match: 10. The germline gives CDR1 SSHAT, CDR2 FNYEAQ (reference sequence). The CDR3 spans 16 residues. The DNA of the CDR3 is TGTGCCAGCAGCCCCAGTAGGATAGCGGGATACAATGAGCAGTTCTTC. Encoded protein: CASSPSRIAGYNEQFF.

J is TRBJ1-1 and V is TRBV2, with no clear D. The V end lost 6 bases, the J end lost 5 bases, and 13 bases lay between the germline ends. CDR3 length: 13 residues. Germline V lookup: CDR1 SNHLY, CDR2 FYNNEI. The CDR3 sequence is CASRLGLGTEAFF. The CDR3 DNA follows: TGTGCCAGCAGGTTAGGCCTCGGGACTGAAGCTTTCTTT.

The V gene is TRBV6-1, the J gene TRBJ2-1; 10 bases are a match to TRBD2. CDR1 is MNHNS, CDR2 SASEGT, per germline. The CDR3 is made up of 18 amino acids. Losses at the gene ends were 0 bases for V and 6 bases for J; bases not matched to a gene: 11. CDR3 coding DNA: TGTGCCAGCAGTGAAGCGAAGGCTAGCGGGAGAGTCGGCAATGAGCAGTTCTTC. Amino acids: CASSEAKASGRVGNEQFF.

The chain uses TRBV18 and TRBJ1-5; TRBD1 aligns across 9 bases. The trim removed 3 bases at V and 2 bases at J, leaving 8 bases unmatched. This CDR3 comprises 17 residues. Germline values: CDR1 KGHSH, CDR2 LQKENI. In DNA form, the CDR3 reads TGTGCCAGCTCACCGCAACAGGGGGCAAATGGCAATCAGCCCCAGCATTTT. Translation: CASSPQQGANGNQPQHF.

This clone showed up just once. V and J are TRBV6-5 and TRBJ2-1; D assignment may be TRBD1 or TRBD2 (5 bases each). Per the germline V gene, CDR1 is MNHEY and CDR2 is SVGAGI. Trimming pared 2 bases from V and 5 bases from J, leaving 13 bases between. The CDR3 consists of 15 residues. For the CDR3, the DNA is TGTGCCAGCAGTTACGAGGCAGGGAGAAACAATGAGCAGTTCTTC. Translating gives CASSYEAGRNNEQFF.

This chain links TRBV10-3 with TRBJ2-1; 8 positions agree with TRBD2. The CDR3 is 14 residues long. The V gene end was trimmed by 11 bases and the J gene end by 3 bases; junction bases not matched to a gene: 9. Germline lookup yields CDR1 ENHRY and CDR2 SYGVKD. The CDR3 bases are TGTGCCGCCTCCGGGAGGGCTGTCTACAATGAGCAGTTCTTC. Residues: CAASGRAVYNEQFF.

The CDR3 protein is CASIGHSSGANVLTF. Written as DNA, the CDR3 is TGTGCCAGCATCGGGCACAGCTCTGGGGCCAACGTCCTGACTTTC. The J gene is TRBJ2-6, the V gene TRBV6-5, with D hard to call. The length of the CDR3 is 15 residues. The germline gives CDR1 MNHEY, CDR2 SVGAGI. V dropped 7 bases and J dropped 0 bases, with 10 bases sitting between them.

The table lists this clone with a few counts. CDR3 in DNA: TGTGCCATCAGTGAGGACAGGGGAAGCGAGCAGTACTTC. As protein: CAISEDRGSEQYF. The J gene is TRBJ2-7, the V gene TRBV10-3, with TRBD1 matching over 8 bases. CDR1 is ENHRY and CDR2 is SYGVKD in the germline V gene. With 2 bases clipped from V and 6 bases from J, the junction kept 3 bases outside the gene matches. This CDR3 region has 13 residues.

The rearrangement joins TRBV6-1 to TRBJ2-7; 11 bases map to TRBD2. This CDR3 has 14 residues. Germline-derived CDR1 and CDR2 are MNHNS and SASEGT. Trimming at V came to 6 bases and at J to 3 bases, leaving 4 bases not matched to a gene. The CDR3 is CASRIAGGDYEQYF. DNA of the CDR3: TGTGCCAGCAGGATAGCGGGAGGGGACTACGAGCAGTACTTC.

The chain links TRBV7-6 to TRBJ2-5; 8 nucleotides align to TRBD2. There are 16 residues in the CDR3. The V and J ends lost 3 bases and 5 bases, in that order; junction bases with no gene match: 11. Germline CDR1 and CDR2: SGHVS and FNYEAQ. The CDR3 region has the DNA TGTGCCAGCAGCTTCGGGTCCAGCGGGAGCACGGAGACCCAGTACTTC. As protein: CASSFGSSGSTETQYF.

This chain joins TRBV5-1 and TRBJ1-2; 8 bases map to TRBD1. This CDR3 comprises 15 residues. J gave up 2 bases and V 4 bases, and 7 bases lay outside the gene matches. The V gene's germline CDR1 is SGHRS and CDR2 YFSETQ. The CDR3 DNA reads as TGCGCCAGCAGCGGCCAGGGGGCAGCCAACTATGGCTACACCTTC. It translates to CASSGQGAANYGYTF.

The gene calls are TRBV19 and TRBJ1-4, with D possibly being TRBD1 (6 bases). V dropped 5 bases and J dropped 10 bases, with 14 bases sitting between them. This CDR3 has 13 amino acids. Germline-derived CDR1 and CDR2 are LNHDA and SQIVND (reference sequence). CDR3 sequence (DNA): TGTGCCAGTAGTCTTCAGCCAGGGGTAAAACTGTTTTTT. Its translation is CASSLQPGVKLFF.

A note on this clone: Germline is not matched at one junction end, which may reflect a read error. This sequence joins TRBV4-1 and TRBJ2-7; TRBD1 agrees at 7 bases. Germline V gene lookup returns CDR1 MGHRA and CDR2 YSYEKL. There are 14 residues in the CDR3. CDR3 loop: CASSQRVLGGSVGF. The CDR3 DNA follows: TGCGCCAGCAGCCAACGGGTTCTAGGGGGCAGCGTAGGTTTC.

The chain joins TRBV7-9 to TRBJ1-1, with D perhaps matching TRBD1 (5 bases). Germline CDR1 reads SEHNR; CDR2 reads FQNEAQ (reference sequence). Trimming shortened V by 5 bases and J by 2 bases, and 9 bases separated the two germline ends. The CDR3 runs to 13 residues. In DNA, the CDR3 is TGTGCCAGCAGCACTACAGGTAACACTGAAGCTTTCTTT. The encoded protein is CASSTTGNTEAFF.

This sequence joins TRBV29-1 and TRBJ1-1; 10 bases line up with TRBD1. V lost 4 bases, J lost 9 bases, and 2 bases stayed unmatched. The CDR3 length is 11 residues. The V gene's germline CDR1 is SQVTM and CDR2 ANQGSEA. DNA of the CDR3: TGCAGCGTTGGGGACAGGGGCCAAGCTTTCTTT. Its translation: CSVGDRGQAFF.

This chain links TRBV6-8 with TRBJ2-5, with 8 bases identical to TRBD1. The end of the DNA aligns better with TRBJ2-7, so the J call may be wrong. Germline CDR1 reads MNHGY; CDR2 reads SAAAGT. This CDR3 region has 13 residues. Here the CDR3 reads CASTRGTGYEQYF. The CDR3 bases are TGTGCCAGCACCAGAGGGACAGGCTACGAGCAGTACTTC.

The chain links TRBV4-2 to TRBJ2-7; 10 bases align to TRBD2. The CDR3 covers 16 residues. V was pared by 4 bases and J by 4 bases, with 10 bases of the junction left unmatched. Per germline, CDR1 LGHNA and CDR2 YNFKEQ. CDR3 sequence reads: CASSPGGASGSYEQYF. In DNA, the CDR3 is TGTGCCAGCAGCCCCGGGGGGGCTAGCGGGAGTTACGAGCAGTACTTC.

In this sample, this clone turned up a few times. The sample contains more than one DNA sequence encoding this CDR3. The J gene is TRBJ2-1, the V gene TRBV19; 10 positions agree with TRBD2. The ends lost 5 bases at V and 8 bases at J; junction bases unmatched: 3. CDR3 length: 13 amino acids. Germline CDR1 LNHDA, CDR2 SQIVND (reference sequence). CDR3 DNA sequence: TGTGCCAGTAGTTCCGGACTAGCGGATGAGCAGTTCTTC. Protein sequence: CASSSGLADEQFF.

V is TRBV18 and J is TRBJ2-3; perhaps TRBD2 as D (6 bases). The V end lost 2 bases, the J end lost 1 base, and 10 bases lay between the germline ends. CDR3 size: 15 residues. Germline V gene data show CDR1 as KGHSH and CDR2 as LQKENI. The CDR3 reads CASSPWASGTDTQYF. The CDR3 region has the DNA TGTGCCAGCTCACCATGGGCTAGCGGCACAGATACGCAGTATTTT.

The gene calls are TRBV7-2 and TRBJ2-7; weak D call: TRBD1 (6 bases). This CDR3 is 14 amino acids long. Per the germline V gene, CDR1 is SGHTA and CDR2 is FQGNSA. V was shortened by 1 base and J by 3 bases, with 10 bases between the two germline ends. DNA of the CDR3: TGTGCCAGCAGCTTAGTACAACAGGGCTACGAGCAGTACTTC. It specifies CASSLVQQGYEQYF.

This clone came up once. The chain joins TRBV5-6 to TRBJ1-4, with 9 bases identical to TRBD1. The germline V gene encodes CDR1 SGHDT and CDR2 YYEEEE. J gave up 10 bases and V 3 bases, and 7 bases lay outside the gene matches. The CDR3 consists of 14 residues. The CDR3 sequence is CASSYNTGQGKLFF. CDR3 bases: TGTGCCAGCAGCTATAACACGGGACAGGGAAAACTGTTTTTT.

There are a few counts of this clone. The V call is TRBV7-8, the J call TRBJ1-2; 7 bases line up with TRBD1. The CDR3 covers 17 residues. The V and J ends lost 0 bases and 4 bases, in that order; junction bases with no gene match: 11. Germline V CDR1 and CDR2: SGHVS, FQNEAQ. The CDR3 protein is CASSLARRGGNPYGYTF. Here the CDR3 DNA reads TGTGCCAGCAGCTTAGCCCGGAGAGGGGGCAACCCCTATGGCTACACCTTC.

This clone appeared a few times. The V and J genes are TRBV9 and TRBJ2-3; TRBD2 is a possible D gene (6 bases). From germline, CDR1 is SGDLS and CDR2 YYNGEE. The CDR3 covers 14 residues. Trimming pared 4 bases from V and 4 bases from J, leaving 13 bases between. CDR3 amino acids: CASSPVTGADTQYF. In DNA, the CDR3 is TGTGCCAGCAGCCCCGTTACGGGAGCAGATACGCAGTATTTT.

The chain has TRBV19 and TRBJ2-7; tentative D call: TRBD2 (6 bases). The germline gives CDR1 LNHDA, CDR2 SQIVND (reference sequence). The CDR3 loop spans 13 amino acids. V was shortened by 5 bases and J by 4 bases, with 12 bases between the two germline ends. CDR3: CASSSASDYEQYF. CDR3 DNA sequence: TGTGCCAGTAGTTCGGCTAGCGATTACGAGCAGTACTTC. Full variable domain (rest looked up from reference TRBV19 and TRBJ2-7): DGGITQSPKYLFRKEGQNVTLSCEQNLNHDAMYWYRQDPGQGLRLIYYSQIVNDFQKGDIAEGYSVSREKKESFPLTVTSAQKNPTAFYLCASSSASDYEQYFGPGTRLTVT.

This clone was seen only once. The rearrangement uses TRBV18 and TRBJ1-2; D uncertain. V lost 0 bases and J 5 bases, leaving 7 bases between the germline ends. Germline-derived CDR1 and CDR2 are KGHSH and LQKENI. This CDR3 region has 13 residues. The CDR3 loop is CASSPPVEYGYTF. The CDR3 DNA follows: TGTGCCAGCTCACCACCGGTAGAATATGGCTACACCTTC.

The chain couples TRBV21-1 to TRBJ2-3; TRBD2 is the table's D call, not checked against the DNA. TRBV21-1 is termed a pseudogene. The CDR3 consists of 17 residues. The CDR3 region is CASSKPLAVNCTDTQYF. The CDR3 nucleotides read TGTGCCAGCAGCAAGCCCCTAGCGGTAAACTGCACAGATACGCAGTATTTT.